What follows is one T cell receptor (beta chain) and its context. This specimen belongs to a study of blood T cell repertoires in COVID-19. V lost 6 bases to trimming and J lost 0 bases; unmatched junction nucleotides: 9. This CDR3 is 17 amino acids long. In germline, CDR1 is MDHEN, CDR2 SYDVKM. TCRdb keeps only in-frame clones here, not all; method: immunoSEQ multiplex PCR. Counted here are fewer than 400,000 clones, 89% occurring once; the ten biggest clones make up about 1.8%. The clonotype comes from a woman in her twenties or thirties who had recovered from COVID-19. The source material was PBMCs or T cells enriched from blood (not recorded which). The chain recombines TRBV28 with TRBJ1-5, with TRBD1 matching 9 bases. The CDR3 DNA reads TGTGCCAGCAGAGGGACAGGGCGAAGATATAGCAATCAGCCCCAGCATTTT. Translated, it gives CASRGTGRRYSNQPQHF.